This T cell receptor beta chain was profiled in a study of early T cells in non-severe SARS-CoV-2 infection. Findings and caveats of the study: The VDJdb matching leaned toward anti-spike CD8 responses and overlooked private and CD4 specificities.

Looked up from germline, CDR1 is MNHEY and CDR2 is SMNVEV (reference sequence). V lost 6 bases and J lost 4, with 12 bases in between. The CDR3 runs to 13 residues. Points on this clonotype: Antigen unknown.

Unique molecular identifier tags were affixed to discrete cDNA molecules. TCRdb used MiXCR to reprocess the 5' RACE reads, holding one entry per CDR3 protein. The sample contains 70,000 to 85,000 distinct CDR3 sequences, around 13% of which appear only once. The chain has TRBV27 and TRBJ1-1, with D perhaps TRBD1 (5 bases). The sample consisted of whole blood. This TCR was sampled from an adult who was a healthcare worker with PCR-confirmed SARS-CoV-2 infection or an uninfected control (not recorded which). In DNA, the CDR3 is TGTGCCAGCAGCGGCAGGGTTGGCACTGAAGCTTTCTTT. It yields the protein CASSGRVGTEAFF.